The sample holds one count of the clone carrying this T cell receptor (beta chain). TCRdb keeps only in-frame clones here, not all; method: immunoSEQ multiplex PCR. The sample lists a few hundred thousand clones, nearly 90% seen once, with roughly 5% in the top ten. This sample is part of a study of blood T cell repertoires in COVID-19. Study in general: Sites in the United States, Italy and Spain provided acute and convalescent COVID-19 samples. Nucleic acid was either cDNA or gDNA, and it came from T cells, B-cell-depleted T cells, or PBMCs.

CDR1 and CDR2 (germline): SNHLY, FYNNEI. The CDR3 spans 14 residues. V gave up 5 bases and J gave up 4 bases; unmatched junction bases: 5. The chain combines TRBV2 with TRBJ2-3, with 8 nucleotides matching TRBD2. This receptor was taken from a woman aged 40 to 50 who had recovered from COVID-19. Specimen: peripheral blood. CDR3 protein: CASSPGTRPDTQYF. The CDR3 DNA reads TGTGCCAGCAGTCCCGGGACTAGACCAGATACGCAGTATTTT.